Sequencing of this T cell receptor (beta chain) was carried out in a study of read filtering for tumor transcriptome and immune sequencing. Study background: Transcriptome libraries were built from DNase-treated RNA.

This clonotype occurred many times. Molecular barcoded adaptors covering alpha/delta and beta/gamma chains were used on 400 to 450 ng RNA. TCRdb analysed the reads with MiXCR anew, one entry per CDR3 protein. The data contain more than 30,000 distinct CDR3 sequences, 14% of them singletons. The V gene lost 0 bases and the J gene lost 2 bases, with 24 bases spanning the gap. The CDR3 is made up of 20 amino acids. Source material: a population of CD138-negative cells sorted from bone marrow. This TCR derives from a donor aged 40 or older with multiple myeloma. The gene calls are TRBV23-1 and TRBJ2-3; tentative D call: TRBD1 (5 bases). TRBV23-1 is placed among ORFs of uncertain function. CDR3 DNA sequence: TGCGCCAGCAGTCAATCGGGGCCCCGTAGACACTGGATCCTCACAGATACGCAGTATTTT. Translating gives CASSQSGPRRHWILTDTQYF.